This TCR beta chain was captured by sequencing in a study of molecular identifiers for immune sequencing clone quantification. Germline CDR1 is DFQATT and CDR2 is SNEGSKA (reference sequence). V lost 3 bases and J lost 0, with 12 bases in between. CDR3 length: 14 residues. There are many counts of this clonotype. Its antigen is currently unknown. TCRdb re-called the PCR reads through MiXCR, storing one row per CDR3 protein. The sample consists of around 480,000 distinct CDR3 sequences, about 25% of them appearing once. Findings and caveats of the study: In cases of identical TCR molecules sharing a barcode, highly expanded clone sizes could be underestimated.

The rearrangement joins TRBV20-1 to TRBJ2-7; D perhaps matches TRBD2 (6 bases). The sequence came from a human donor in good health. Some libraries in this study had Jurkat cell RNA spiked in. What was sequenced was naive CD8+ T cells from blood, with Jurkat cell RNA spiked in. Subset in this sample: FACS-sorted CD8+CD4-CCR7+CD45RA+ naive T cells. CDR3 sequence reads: CSARGGTPSYEQYF. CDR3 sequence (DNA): TGCAGTGCTAGGGGCGGGACCCCCTCCTACGAGCAGTACTTC.